This is a list of T cell receptor beta chains from one sample in a study of blood T cells in healthy people across ages. TCRdb reprocessed the 5' RACE reads with MiXCR, giving one entry per CDR3 protein. Here the sample spans about a million distinct CDR3 sequences, around two fifths being singletons. Sequenced: blood. The source of these receptors is a man younger than 35 in good health. CDR3s include the opening cysteine and the closing phenylalanine or tryptophan. The D gene is left open where the match is weak. Only some rows state a clone size, as once, few, many or a class for expanded clones.

len: 18; abundance: .; j_gene: TRBJ2-3; v_gene: TRBV6-5; d_gene: TRBD1; CDR3aa: CASSYSINRGSLGDTQYF; CDR3nt: TGTGCCAGCAGTTACTCGATAAACAGGGGTTCTCTTGGAGATACGCAGTATTTT
len: 13; abundance: .; j_gene: TRBJ1-3; v_gene: TRBV20-1; d_gene: .; CDR3aa: CSAYTGSGNTIYF; CDR3nt: TGCAGTGCTTATACCGGATCTGGAAACACCATATATTTT
len: 15; abundance: .; j_gene: TRBJ2-5; v_gene: TRBV7-7; d_gene: .; CDR3aa: CASSSLPRGDNEQYF; CDR3nt: TGTGCTAGCAGCTCTCTACCCCGGGGGGACAATGAGCAGTACTTC
len: 15; abundance: .; j_gene: TRBJ2-7; v_gene: TRBV29-1; d_gene: .; CDR3aa: CSVVQRLSSYNEQYF; CDR3nt: TGCAGCGTGGTACAGAGATTGAGCTCCTACAATGAGCAGTACTTC
len: 13; abundance: many; j_gene: TRBJ2-7; v_gene: TRBV29-1; d_gene: .; CDR3aa: CSAGTVLTSEQYF; CDR3nt: TGCAGCGCGGGGACGGTACTTACGAGCGAGCAGTACTTC
len: 15; abundance: few; j_gene: TRBJ1-1; v_gene: TRBV20-1; d_gene: .; CDR3aa: CSASPFGRQNTEAFF; CDR3nt: TGCAGTGCTAGCCCGTTTGGCAGACAGAACACTGAAGCTTTCTTT
len: 15; abundance: .; j_gene: TRBJ2-3; v_gene: TRBV6-2/TRBV6-3; d_gene: TRBD2; CDR3aa: CASSKTPGLADTQYF; CDR3nt: TGTGCCAGCAGTAAGACCCCGGGACTAGCAGATACGCAGTATTTT
len: 16; abundance: .; j_gene: TRBJ2-1; v_gene: TRBV7-9; d_gene: TRBD2; CDR3aa: CASSHRTSGDIHEQFF; CDR3nt: TGTGCCAGCAGCCACCGGACTAGCGGGGATATCCATGAGCAGTTCTTC
len: 13; abundance: few; j_gene: TRBJ1-5; v_gene: TRBV6-2/TRBV6-3; d_gene: .; CDR3aa: CASSFGGQQPQHF; CDR3nt: TGTGCCAGCAGTTTCGGGGGTCAACAGCCCCAGCATTTT
len: 14; abundance: .; j_gene: TRBJ1-2; v_gene: TRBV5-1; d_gene: .; CDR3aa: CASSVASTNYGYTF; CDR3nt: TGCGCCAGCAGCGTGGCCTCCACTAACTATGGCTACACCTTC
len: 16; abundance: .; j_gene: TRBJ2-7; v_gene: TRBV12-3/TRBV12-4; d_gene: TRBD1; CDR3aa: CASSQITGTDSYEQYF; CDR3nt: TGTGCCAGCAGCCAAATCACCGGGACAGACTCCTACGAGCAGTACTTC
len: 13; abundance: .; j_gene: TRBJ1-2; v_gene: TRBV6-5; d_gene: .; CDR3aa: CASSYTQIYGYTF; CDR3nt: TGTGCCAGCAGTTACACCCAAATCTATGGCTACACCTTC
len: 14; abundance: .; j_gene: TRBJ1-4; v_gene: TRBV12-3/TRBV12-4; d_gene: TRBD1; CDR3aa: CASSGQGIGEKLLF; CDR3nt: TGTGCCAGCAGCGGACAGGGGATAGGGGAAAAACTGTTATTT
len: 14; abundance: many; j_gene: TRBJ1-2; v_gene: TRBV20-1; d_gene: .; CDR3aa: CSARERDSSFGYTF; CDR3nt: TGCAGTGCTAGAGAGCGTGACAGTTCTTTCGGCTACACCTTC
len: 15; abundance: many; j_gene: TRBJ2-3; v_gene: TRBV20-1; d_gene: .; CDR3aa: CSARDLGTSTDTQYF; CDR3nt: TGCAGTGCTAGAGATCTGGGGACTAGCACAGATACGCAGTATTTT
len: 12; abundance: .; j_gene: TRBJ1-5; v_gene: TRBV15; d_gene: .; CDR3aa: CATSSSMGLQHF; CDR3nt: TGTGCCACCAGCAGTTCAATGGGCTTGCAGCATTTT
len: 15; abundance: .; j_gene: TRBJ1-1; v_gene: TRBV18; d_gene: .; CDR3aa: CASSPHRTANTEAFF; CDR3nt: TGTGCCAGCTCACCCCATCGGACGGCGAACACTGAAGCTTTCTTT
len: 18; abundance: few; j_gene: TRBJ2-1; v_gene: TRBV24-1; d_gene: .; CDR3aa: CATSDLNGGLASHNEQFF; CDR3nt: TGTGCCACCAGTGATTTGAATGGAGGACTCGCCTCACACAATGAGCAGTTCTTC
len: 15; abundance: .; j_gene: TRBJ1-6; v_gene: TRBV7-9; d_gene: .; CDR3aa: CASRDGSSYNSPLHF; CDR3nt: TGTGCCAGTAGGGACGGGAGCTCCTATAATTCACCCCTCCACTTT
len: 14; abundance: .; j_gene: TRBJ2-7; v_gene: TRBV5-1; d_gene: .; CDR3aa: CASTQTTGGYEQYF; CDR3nt: TGCGCCAGCACCCAAACGACAGGTGGATACGAGCAGTACTTC
len: 15; abundance: .; j_gene: TRBJ2-1; v_gene: TRBV7-2; d_gene: .; CDR3aa: CASSLGLGDYNEQFF; CDR3nt: TGTGCCAGCAGCTTAGGACTAGGAGACTACAATGAGCAGTTCTTC
len: 15; abundance: .; j_gene: TRBJ2-2; v_gene: TRBV27; d_gene: .; CDR3aa: CASSFSGLSTGELFF; CDR3nt: TGTGCCAGCAGTTTTTCAGGGTTGAGCACCGGGGAGCTGTTTTTT
len: 15; abundance: many; j_gene: TRBJ2-1; v_gene: TRBV7-2; d_gene: .; CDR3aa: CASSLVEGSYNEQFF; CDR3nt: TGTGCCAGCAGCTTAGTCGAAGGCTCCTACAATGAGCAGTTCTTC
len: 14; abundance: few; j_gene: TRBJ2-7; v_gene: TRBV4-3; d_gene: .; CDR3aa: CASSENRVRYEQYF; CDR3nt: TGCGCCAGCAGCGAAAATAGGGTCCGCTACGAGCAGTACTTC
len: 13; abundance: .; j_gene: TRBJ1-1; v_gene: TRBV30; d_gene: TRBD1; CDR3aa: CAWSGGQGTEAFF; CDR3nt: TGTGCCTGGAGTGGGGGACAGGGGACTGAAGCTTTCTTT
len: 15; abundance: .; j_gene: TRBJ1-4; v_gene: TRBV7-2; d_gene: TRBD1; CDR3aa: CASSPGSGQNEKLFF; CDR3nt: TGTGCCAGCAGCCCCGGGTCGGGACAGAATGAAAAACTGTTTTTT
len: 16; abundance: .; j_gene: TRBJ2-7; v_gene: TRBV12-3/TRBV12-4; d_gene: .; CDR3aa: CASSLGTGEPFLEQYF; CDR3nt: TGTGCCAGCAGTTTAGGGACGGGGGAGCCTTTCTTGGAGCAGTACTTC
len: 15; abundance: few; j_gene: TRBJ2-1; v_gene: TRBV7-2; d_gene: .; CDR3aa: CASSTSDYSYNEQFF; CDR3nt: TGTGCCAGCAGCACCAGCGACTATTCCTACAATGAGCAGTTCTTC